Listed below are T cell receptor beta chains from one sample, sequenced in a study of blood T cell repertoires in COVID-19. Here immunoSEQ multiplex PCR was the method, and the copy in TCRdb shows in-frame clones only, minus some. The profile shows around 260,000 clones, around 89% of them singletons. The specimen sequenced was peripheral blood. The origin of the receptors is a man aged 30 to 45 with acute or convalescent COVID-19. The CDR3 runs from the conserved cysteine through the conserved F or W. A D gene is named only where the DNA matches it firmly. Clone size is not always given. Where it is, it says once, few, many or a class for expanded clones.

abundance: NA; j_gene: TRBJ2-1; v_gene: TRBV27; d_gene: NA; CDR3aa: CASSPRTKYNEQFF; CDR3nt: TGTGCCAGCAGTCCGAGGACTAAATACAATGAGCAGTTCTTC
abundance: NA; j_gene: TRBJ1-6; v_gene: TRBV5-1; d_gene: NA; CDR3aa: CASSLGNNNSPLHF; CDR3nt: TGCGCCAGCAGCTTGGGCAACAATAATTCACCCCTCCACTTT
abundance: few; j_gene: TRBJ2-1; v_gene: TRBV20-1; d_gene: NA; CDR3aa: CSASRGTTYNEQFF; CDR3nt: TGCAGTGCTAGTAGGGGTACTACCTACAATGAGCAGTTCTTC
abundance: NA; j_gene: TRBJ1-1; v_gene: TRBV27; d_gene: NA; CDR3aa: CASSLEAGSNTEAFF; CDR3nt: TGTGCCAGCAGTTTAGAGGCGGGTTCTAACACTGAAGCTTTCTTT
abundance: NA; j_gene: TRBJ2-3; v_gene: TRBV5-5; d_gene: NA; CDR3aa: CASSLLGSGDTQYF; CDR3nt: TGTGCCAGCAGCTTGCTGGGTAGCGGAGATACGCAGTATTTT
abundance: once; j_gene: TRBJ2-3; v_gene: TRBV6-1; d_gene: TRBD2; CDR3aa: CASSGPLGTSGHGTDTQYF; CDR3nt: TGTGCCAGCAGTGGGCCCTTAGGGACTAGCGGGCACGGCACAGATACGCAGTATTTT
abundance: NA; j_gene: TRBJ1-1; v_gene: TRBV6-5; d_gene: TRBD1; CDR3aa: CASSFDRGGTEAFF; CDR3nt: TGTGCCAGCAGTTTCGACAGGGGAGGAACTGAAGCTTTCTTT
abundance: NA; j_gene: TRBJ1-6; v_gene: TRBV30; d_gene: TRBD1; CDR3aa: CAWRGDRGGYNSPLHF; CDR3nt: TGTGCCTGGAGAGGGGACAGGGGCGGGTATAATTCACCCCTCCACTTT
abundance: NA; j_gene: TRBJ2-7; v_gene: TRBV5-1; d_gene: TRBD1; CDR3aa: CASSSWTGYEQYF; CDR3nt: TGCGCCAGCAGTTCATGGACAGGTTACGAGCAGTACTTC
abundance: few; j_gene: TRBJ1-2; v_gene: TRBV28; d_gene: NA; CDR3aa: CASSLVEGYGYTF; CDR3nt: TGTGCCAGCAGTCTGGTCGAGGGATATGGCTACACCTTC
abundance: NA; j_gene: TRBJ1-2; v_gene: TRBV29-1; d_gene: TRBD1; CDR3aa: CSVEPGQGSGTGYTF; CDR3nt: TGCAGCGTGGAGCCGGGACAGGGGTCGGGGACTGGCTACACCTTC
abundance: NA; j_gene: TRBJ2-7; v_gene: TRBV19; d_gene: TRBD1; CDR3aa: CATKGQGTYEQYF; CDR3nt: TGTGCCACCAAAGGACAGGGGACCTACGAGCAGTACTTC
abundance: few; j_gene: TRBJ1-6; v_gene: TRBV14; d_gene: NA; CDR3aa: CASSQQGYSPLHF; CDR3nt: TGTGCCAGCAGCCAACAGGGTTATTCACCCCTCCACTTT
abundance: once; j_gene: TRBJ1-1; v_gene: TRBV7-2; d_gene: NA; CDR3aa: CASSLQTPGITEAFF; CDR3nt: TGTGCCAGCAGCTTACAGACCCCAGGGATTACTGAAGCTTTCTTT
abundance: once; j_gene: TRBJ2-1; v_gene: TRBV6-5; d_gene: TRBD1; CDR3aa: CASLRQGAYNEQFF; CDR3nt: TGTGCCAGCCTCCGGCAGGGGGCCTACAATGAGCAGTTCTTC
abundance: NA; j_gene: TRBJ1-3; v_gene: TRBV7-8; d_gene: NA; CDR3aa: CASSLALHRGNTIYF; CDR3nt: TGTGCCAGCAGCTTGGCTTTACACAGGGGAAACACCATATATTTT
abundance: NA; j_gene: TRBJ2-2; v_gene: TRBV5-4; d_gene: NA; CDR3aa: CASSLGGTGELFF; CDR3nt: TGTGCCAGCAGCCTAGGGGGCACCGGGGAGCTGTTTTTT
abundance: NA; j_gene: TRBJ1-1; v_gene: TRBV2; d_gene: TRBD1; CDR3aa: CASSVVKGARGMNTEAFF; CDR3nt: TGTGCCAGCAGTGTGGTAAAGGGGGCGCGAGGAATGAACACTGAAGCTTTCTTT
abundance: NA; j_gene: TRBJ2-2; v_gene: TRBV7-3; d_gene: NA; CDR3aa: CASSLAGVTNTGELFF; CDR3nt: TGTGCCAGCAGCTTAGCCGGGGTCACCAACACCGGGGAGCTGTTTTTT
abundance: NA; j_gene: TRBJ1-1; v_gene: TRBV13; d_gene: NA; CDR3aa: CASSLGAARNTEAFF; CDR3nt: TGTGCCAGCAGCTTAGGGGCAGCTAGGAACACTGAAGCTTTCTTT
abundance: NA; j_gene: TRBJ2-3; v_gene: TRBV19; d_gene: TRBD1; CDR3aa: CASSRYTGTGSDTQYF; CDR3nt: TGTGCCAGTAGTAGGTACACCGGGACAGGGTCGGATACGCAGTATTTT
abundance: NA; j_gene: TRBJ2-3; v_gene: TRBV19; d_gene: TRBD1; CDR3aa: CASSSSDRVTDTQYF; CDR3nt: TGTGCCAGTAGTAGTTCGGACAGGGTCACAGATACGCAGTATTTT
abundance: NA; j_gene: TRBJ2-5; v_gene: TRBV19; d_gene: TRBD2; CDR3aa: CASSILASGAAPETQYF; CDR3nt: TGTGCCAGTAGTATTTTGGCTAGCGGGGCGGCACCAGAGACCCAGTACTTC
abundance: few; j_gene: TRBJ2-7; v_gene: TRBV5-6; d_gene: TRBD1; CDR3aa: CASSETGGYSYEQYF; CDR3nt: TGTGCCAGCAGCGAGACAGGGGGCTACTCCTACGAGCAGTACTTC
abundance: NA; j_gene: TRBJ1-1; v_gene: TRBV6-5; d_gene: NA; CDR3aa: CASWRLLNTEAFF; CDR3nt: TGTGCCAGCTGGCGACTACTGAACACTGAAGCTTTCTTT
abundance: NA; j_gene: TRBJ2-7; v_gene: TRBV28; d_gene: NA; CDR3aa: CASSLGRLTYEQYF; CDR3nt: TGTGCCAGCAGTTTGGGGAGGCTAACCTACGAGCAGTACTTC
abundance: NA; j_gene: TRBJ1-2; v_gene: TRBV28; d_gene: NA; CDR3aa: CASSFWSGGRSYGYTF; CDR3nt: TGTGCCAGCAGTTTTTGGAGTGGCGGGAGGAGCTATGGCTACACCTTC
abundance: NA; j_gene: TRBJ2-3; v_gene: TRBV2; d_gene: TRBD2; CDR3aa: CASSGGASDTQYF; CDR3nt: TGTGCCAGCAGCGGGGGGGCTAGTGATACGCAGTATTTT
abundance: few; j_gene: TRBJ1-6; v_gene: TRBV6-5; d_gene: TRBD1; CDR3aa: CATKGTVYNSPLHF; CDR3nt: TGTGCCACCAAAGGGACAGTTTATAATTCACCCCTCCACTTT
abundance: NA; j_gene: TRBJ2-3; v_gene: TRBV5-1; d_gene: TRBD1; CDR3aa: CASSWTGSTDTQYF; CDR3nt: TGCGCCAGCAGCTGGACAGGGTCGACAGATACGCAGTATTTT
abundance: NA; j_gene: TRBJ2-5; v_gene: TRBV28; d_gene: TRBD1; CDR3aa: CASSLSPRQGFAETQYF; CDR3nt: TGTGCCAGCAGTTTAAGCCCTCGACAGGGTTTCGCAGAGACCCAGTACTTC
abundance: NA; j_gene: TRBJ2-7; v_gene: TRBV4-1; d_gene: TRBD1; CDR3aa: CASSQERSGTGLVYEQYF; CDR3nt: TGCGCCAGCAGCCAAGAAAGATCCGGGACAGGGTTGGTCTACGAGCAGTACTTC
abundance: NA; j_gene: TRBJ1-1; v_gene: TRBV20-1; d_gene: TRBD1; CDR3aa: CSASKGTGGGTEAFF; CDR3nt: TGCAGTGCTAGTAAGGGGACAGGGGGAGGCACTGAAGCTTTCTTT
abundance: NA; j_gene: TRBJ1-1; v_gene: TRBV2; d_gene: NA; CDR3aa: CASSEALQGPITEAFF; CDR3nt: TGTGCCAGCAGTGAAGCGCTTCAGGGGCCGATCACTGAAGCTTTCTTT
abundance: NA; j_gene: TRBJ1-1; v_gene: TRBV6-5; d_gene: NA; CDR3aa: CASRRDGGNTEAFF; CDR3nt: TGTGCCAGCAGACGTGACGGGGGAAACACTGAAGCTTTCTTT
abundance: NA; j_gene: TRBJ2-1; v_gene: TRBV3-1/TRBV3-2; d_gene: TRBD2; CDR3aa: CASSPLSGSLYNEQFF; CDR3nt: TGTGCCAGCAGCCCCCTTAGCGGGAGTCTCTACAATGAGCAGTTCTTC
abundance: NA; j_gene: TRBJ1-1; v_gene: TRBV3-1/TRBV3-2; d_gene: NA; CDR3aa: CASSHARGGNTEAFF; CDR3nt: TGTGCCAGCAGCCACGCTAGGGGGGGGAACACTGAAGCTTTCTTT
abundance: NA; j_gene: TRBJ1-1; v_gene: TRBV5-8; d_gene: NA; CDR3aa: CASSSGHITEAFF; CDR3nt: TGTGCCAGCAGCTCGGGACATATCACTGAAGCTTTCTTT
abundance: NA; j_gene: TRBJ2-7; v_gene: TRBV28; d_gene: TRBD1; CDR3aa: CASNSRDRGLYEQYF; CDR3nt: TGTGCCAGCAATTCCCGGGACAGGGGGCTGTACGAGCAGTACTTC
abundance: NA; j_gene: TRBJ2-1; v_gene: TRBV9; d_gene: TRBD2; CDR3aa: CASSVSGGRAHSYNEQFF; CDR3nt: TGTGCCAGCAGCGTTTCGGGCGGGAGGGCCCATTCCTACAATGAGCAGTTCTTC
abundance: NA; j_gene: TRBJ2-1; v_gene: TRBV25-1; d_gene: TRBD1; CDR3aa: CASSAGTGFDREQFF; CDR3nt: TGTGCCAGCAGTGCTGGGACAGGGTTTGATCGTGAGCAGTTCTTC
abundance: NA; j_gene: TRBJ2-2; v_gene: TRBV6-6; d_gene: NA; CDR3aa: CASLNTGELFF; CDR3nt: TGTGCCAGCCTTAACACCGGGGAGCTGTTTTTT
abundance: few; j_gene: TRBJ1-1; v_gene: TRBV5-4; d_gene: TRBD1; CDR3aa: CASSLGGQGGTEAFF; CDR3nt: TGTGCCAGCAGCTTGGGCGGACAGGGTGGAACTGAAGCTTTCTTT
abundance: NA; j_gene: TRBJ2-1; v_gene: TRBV24-1; d_gene: TRBD1; CDR3aa: CATGQGGNDEQFF; CDR3nt: TGTGCCACCGGACAGGGAGGTAACGATGAGCAGTTCTTC
abundance: NA; j_gene: TRBJ2-1; v_gene: TRBV11-3; d_gene: NA; CDR3aa: CASSLGSSTSGGNEQFF; CDR3nt: TGTGCCAGCAGCTTAGGTTCTTCGACTTCCGGAGGGAATGAGCAGTTCTTC
abundance: NA; j_gene: TRBJ2-2; v_gene: TRBV2; d_gene: TRBD1; CDR3aa: CASLWDRPPGELFF; CDR3nt: TGTGCCAGCCTTTGGGACAGGCCCCCCGGGGAGCTGTTTTTT
abundance: NA; j_gene: TRBJ1-5; v_gene: TRBV19; d_gene: NA; CDR3aa: CASSILVSNQPQHF; CDR3nt: TGTGCCAGTAGTATCTTAGTAAGCAATCAGCCCCAGCATTTT